A single T cell receptor beta chain is shown here with its context. Profiling relied on immunoSEQ multiplex PCR, and the TCRdb table lists in-frame clones only, not all of them. Among around 99,000 clones, about 90% were seen once, and the ten largest hold approximately 4.8%. This specimen belongs to a study of T cell responses to AZD1222 COVID-19 vaccine. The germline V gene has CDR1 MNHNS and CDR2 SASEGT. The CDR3 has 14 residues. The trim removed 3 bases at V and 4 bases at J, leaving 4 bases unmatched. This clonotype was obtained from an adult who received the AZD1222 COVID-19 vaccine. The sequencing used peripheral blood, collected 28 days after the second AZD1222 dose. The V and J genes are TRBV6-1 and TRBJ1-2, with 8 bases identical to TRBD1. The CDR3 DNA sequence: TGTGCCAGCAGTGACGAGGGGACAGGCTATGGCTACACCTTC. Translating it yields CASSDEGTGYGYTF.